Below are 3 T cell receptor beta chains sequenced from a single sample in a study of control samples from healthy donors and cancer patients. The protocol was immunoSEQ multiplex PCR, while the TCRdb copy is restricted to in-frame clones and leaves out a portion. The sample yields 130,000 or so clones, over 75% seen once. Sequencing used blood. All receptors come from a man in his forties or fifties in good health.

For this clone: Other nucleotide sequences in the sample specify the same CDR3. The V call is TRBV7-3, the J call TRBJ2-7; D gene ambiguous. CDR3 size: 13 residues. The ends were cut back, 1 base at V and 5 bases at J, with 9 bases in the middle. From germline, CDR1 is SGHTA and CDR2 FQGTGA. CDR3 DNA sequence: TGTGCCAGCAGCTTAAAGGTTCGGGACGAGCAGTACTTC. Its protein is CASSLKVRDEQYF.

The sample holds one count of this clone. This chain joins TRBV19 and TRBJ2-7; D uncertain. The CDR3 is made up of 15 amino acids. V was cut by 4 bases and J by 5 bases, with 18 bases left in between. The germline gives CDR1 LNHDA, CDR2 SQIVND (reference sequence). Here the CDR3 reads CASSTKDQAWDEQYF. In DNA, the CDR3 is TGTGCCAGTAGTACAAAAGACCAGGCATGGGACGAGCAGTACTTC.

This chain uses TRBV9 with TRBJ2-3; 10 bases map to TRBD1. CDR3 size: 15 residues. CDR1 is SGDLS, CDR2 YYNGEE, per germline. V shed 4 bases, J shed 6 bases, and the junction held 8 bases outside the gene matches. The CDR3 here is CASSTDRGRGDTQYF. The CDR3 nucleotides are TGTGCCAGCAGCACCGACAGGGGGCGAGGGGATACGCAGTATTTT.